Presented here are 24 T cell receptor beta chains from one specimen sequenced in a study of T cell responses to AZD1222 COVID-19 vaccine. Produced via immunoSEQ multiplex PCR; TCRdb's table is partial and in-frame only. The sample includes roughly 140,000 clones, 90% of them seen just once. The material sequenced was peripheral blood, taken on day 0 of AZD1222 vaccination. Every receptor here comes from an adult in good health.

CDR3 residues: CASGFEGNTEAFF. CDR3 in DNA: TGTGCCAGTGGTTTTGAGGGTAACACTGAAGCTTTCTTT. The rearrangement links TRBV19 to TRBJ1-1; D is ambiguous. Germline loops: CDR1 LNHDA, CDR2 SQIVND (reference sequence). This CDR3 has 13 residues. Trimming stripped 8 bases from V and 2 bases from J, with 12 bases between. The full variable domain, rest sourced from reference TRBV19 and TRBJ1-1, is DGGITQSPKYLFRKEGQNVTLSCEQNLNHDAMYWYRQDPGQGLRLIYYSQIVNDFQKGDIAEGYSVSREKKESFPLTVTSAQKNPTAFYLCASGFEGNTEAFFGQGTRLTVV.

The rearrangement links TRBV10-3 to TRBJ1-1; the D gene is possibly TRBD1 (6 bases). The CDR3 consists of 14 residues. Germline V gene sequence: CDR1 ENHRY, CDR2 SYGVKD. V gave up 4 bases and J gave up 5 bases, with 14 bases separating them. CDR3 in DNA: TGTGCCATCAGTGGTGAGGTCCAGGGGACTGAAGCTTTCTTT. Translating gives CAISGEVQGTEAFF.

This clone was counted a single time. V and J are TRBV24-1 and TRBJ2-3; 7 bases agree with TRBD2. Trimming cost V 5 bases and J 7 bases; bases outside gene matches: 14. CDR3 length: 16 residues. From germline, CDR1 is KGHDR and CDR2 SFDVKD. Written as DNA, the CDR3 is TGTGCCACCAGTGCCAGGGACTACCCGCTTGAATATACGCAGTATTTT. Translating gives CATSARDYPLEYTQYF.

The chain joins TRBV27 to TRBJ2-1; 15 nucleotides agree with TRBD2. This CDR3 spans 17 amino acids. Germline CDR1 reads MNHEY; CDR2 reads SMNVEV (reference sequence). With 5 bases clipped from V and 4 bases from J, the junction kept 6 bases outside the gene matches. In DNA, the CDR3 is TGTGCCAGCAGTGCTCTCGGACTAGCGGGAGGGTACAATGAGCAGTTCTTC. This translates into CASSALGLAGGYNEQFF.

The rearrangement uses TRBV19 and TRBJ1-2, with 8 bases lining up with TRBD1. This CDR3 spans 18 amino acids. V lost 4 bases, J lost 0 bases, and 13 bases stayed unmatched. Germline values: CDR1 LNHDA, CDR2 SQIVND (reference sequence). The CDR3 here is CASSKDVDRDLTNYGYTF. The CDR3 DNA reads as TGTGCCAGTAGTAAGGACGTGGACAGGGACCTCACTAACTATGGCTACACCTTC.

The V gene is TRBV6-2 or TRBV6-3, the J gene TRBJ2-3; 11 nucleotides align to TRBD2. There are 17 residues in the CDR3. Germline-derived CDR1 and CDR2 are MNHEY and SVGEGT. With V trimmed by 6 bases and J by 2 bases, 10 bases remained unmatched. CDR3 region: CASSLRRLAGPTDTQYF. CDR3 DNA: TGTGCCAGCAGCCTACGGAGACTAGCGGGACCCACAGATACGCAGTATTTT.

The sample holds one count of this clone. J is TRBJ2-7 and V is TRBV28; 10 nucleotides match TRBD2. The CDR3 extends over 17 amino acids. The germline V gene encodes CDR1 MDHEN and CDR2 SYDVKM. V was pared by 3 bases and J by 3 bases, with 11 bases of the junction left unmatched. This CDR3 reads CASSFRLLAGVRYEQYF. DNA for the CDR3: TGTGCCAGCAGTTTTCGCCTCCTAGCGGGAGTACGCTACGAGCAGTACTTC.

V usage is TRBV14 and J usage is TRBJ2-1; TRBD2 agrees at 7 bases. The CDR3 runs to 17 residues. V was clipped by 0 bases and J by 6 bases; unmatched bases: 11. Germline CDR1 SGHDN, CDR2 FVKESK. DNA of the CDR3: TGTGCCAGCAGCCAAGATCTCTGGACTAGTTCTCCCAATGAGCAGTTCTTC. As protein: CASSQDLWTSSPNEQFF.

This clone was picked up one time. The chain is built from TRBV4-2 and TRBJ2-1, with 8 bases that match TRBD2. The CDR3 totals 16 residues. With 2 bases clipped from V and 9 bases from J, the junction kept 12 bases outside the gene matches. Germline loops: CDR1 LGHNA, CDR2 YNFKEQ. The CDR3 DNA is TGTGCCAGCAGCCAAACCGGGACAAAGGCGGGAGGTGAGCAGTTCTTC. Protein product: CASSQTGTKAGGEQFF.

V gene TRBV28 combines with J gene TRBJ1-5; no reliable D call. V was cut by 1 base and J by 0 bases, with 10 bases left in between. The germline gives CDR1 MDHEN, CDR2 SYDVKM. The CDR3 consists of 16 residues. The DNA of the CDR3 is TGTGCCAGCAGTTTATTGTCCGAGAATAGCAATCAGCCCCAGCATTTT. Its protein is CASSLLSENSNQPQHF.

In DNA form, the CDR3 reads TGTGCCAGTACCACAGGGGGATTGAACACTGAAGCTTTCTTT. As protein: CASTTGGLNTEAFF. This chain uses TRBV19 with TRBJ1-1; 8 bases line up with TRBD1. Losses at the gene ends were 7 bases for V and 0 bases for J; bases not matched to a gene: 4. This CDR3 spans 14 amino acids. In germline, CDR1 is LNHDA, CDR2 SQIVND (reference sequence).

V usage is TRBV11-3 and J usage is TRBJ1-4, with D possibly matching TRBD1 (5 bases). Trimming left V 3 bases short and J 5 bases short, with 13 bases between. Germline CDR1 SGHNT, CDR2 YENEEA. CDR3 length equals 15 residues. CDR3 amino acids: CASSFVGPENEKLFF. The DNA of the CDR3 is TGTGCCAGCAGCTTCGTGGGGCCGGAGAATGAAAAACTGTTTTTT. Using reference TRBV11-3 and TRBJ1-4 for the parts outside the CDR3, the full variable domain is EAGVVQSPRYKIIEKKQPVAFWCNPISGHNTLYWYLQNLGQGPELLIRYENEEAVDDSQLPKDRFSAERLKGVDSTLKIQPAELGDSAVYLCASSFVGPENEKLFFGSGTQLSVL.

This clone has only a few counts. V gene TRBV5-4 combines with J gene TRBJ1-6; no clear D. The germline V gene has CDR1 SGHNT and CDR2 YYREEE (reference sequence). V was shortened by 3 bases and J by 7 bases, with 5 bases between the two germline ends. This CDR3 region has 12 residues. The CDR3 DNA sequence: TGTGCCAGCAGCTCACCGAATTCACCCCTCCACTTT. Translation: CASSSPNSPLHF.

The chain is built from TRBV19 and TRBJ1-1, with TRBD1 identical over 9 bases. This CDR3 comprises 12 residues. V was pared by 7 bases and J by 5 bases, with 2 bases of the junction left unmatched. Per the germline V gene, CDR1 is LNHDA and CDR2 is SQIVND (reference sequence). CDR3 protein: CASNDRGTEAFF. DNA of the CDR3: TGTGCCAGTAACGACAGGGGGACTGAAGCTTTCTTT.

This chain joins TRBV5-1 and TRBJ2-5; 10 bases agree with TRBD2. CDR1 SGHRS and CDR2 YFSETQ come from the germline V gene. This CDR3 is 17 amino acids long. The J segment lost 5 bases and the V segment lost 0 bases, leaving 10 bases of the junction unmatched. This CDR3 is CASSLEILAGVLETQYF. The DNA of the CDR3 is TGCGCCAGCAGCTTGGAAATCCTAGCGGGAGTATTGGAGACCCAGTACTTC.

The rearrangement uses TRBV18 and TRBJ1-5, with D unresolved. Germline loops: CDR1 KGHSH, CDR2 LQKENI. V gave up 2 bases and J gave up 1 base, with 3 bases separating them. The CDR3 length is 13 residues. CDR3 bases: TGTGCCAGCTCACCATCCAGCAATCAGCCCCAGCATTTT. This codes for CASSPSSNQPQHF.

This chain joins TRBV24-1 and TRBJ2-6; D unresolved. The CDR3 loop spans 16 amino acids. The germline V and J ends were trimmed by 4 bases and 0 bases, with 9 bases remaining between them. CDR1 is KGHDR and CDR2 is SFDVKD in the germline V gene. The CDR3 loop is CATSDRARSGANVLTF. Here the CDR3 DNA reads TGTGCCACCAGTGACCGCGCCCGCTCTGGGGCCAACGTCCTGACTTTC.

The chain combines TRBV4-2 with TRBJ1-2, with 8 positions matching TRBD1. V lost 4 bases and J lost 2; bases outside the gene matches: 15. The CDR3 extends over 18 amino acids. Per germline, CDR1 LGHNA and CDR2 YNFKEQ. CDR3 DNA sequence: TGTGCCAGCAGCCCACACCCATTAAGGACAGGGAACAACTATGGCTACACCTTC. Protein sequence: CASSPHPLRTGNNYGYTF.

In this sample, this clone turned up a few times. The chain couples TRBV7-8 to TRBJ2-7, with TRBD2 matching over 8 bases. The CDR3 sequence is 15 residues long. V trimming: 1 base; J trimming: 3 bases; junction bases outside the gene matches: 5. Germline V lookup: CDR1 SGHVS, CDR2 FQNEAQ. CDR3: CASSLGAGGIYEQYF. CDR3 in DNA: TGTGCCAGCAGCTTAGGGGCGGGAGGAATCTACGAGCAGTACTTC.

This clone came up a few times. The rearrangement uses TRBV24-1 and TRBJ1-1, with a possible D match to TRBD1 (5 bases). The CDR3 runs to 13 residues. CDR1 and CDR2 from the germline V gene are KGHDR and SFDVKD. The ends were cut back, 9 bases at V and 9 bases at J, with 19 bases in the middle. The CDR3 region has the DNA TGTGCCACCTCTGAATCGTCGGGGGTGAAAGCTTTCTTT. This codes for CATSESSGVKAFF.

The chain has TRBV4-3 and TRBJ2-2; 11 nucleotides align to TRBD2. The CDR3 has 20 amino acids. V lost 0 bases, J lost 0 bases, and 9 bases stayed unmatched. Germline CDR1 is LGHNA and CDR2 is YSLEER. The CDR3 nucleotides are TGCGCCAGCAGCCAAGATATAGTCCTAGCGGGGGGCACGAACACCGGGGAGCTGTTTTTT. Its translation is CASSQDIVLAGGTNTGELFF.

This rearrangement joins TRBV18 to TRBJ2-3; the match to TRBD2 covers 8 bases. The CDR3 has 15 amino acids. V dropped 1 base and J dropped 5; count of bases not matched to a gene: 5. Per germline, CDR1 KGHSH and CDR2 LQKENI. In DNA form, the CDR3 reads TGTGCCAGCTCACCACGGACTAGCCCTTTAGATACGCAGTATTTT. Amino acid sequence: CASSPRTSPLDTQYF.

The V gene is TRBV7-2, the J gene TRBJ2-1; D possibly corresponds to TRBD2 (6 bases). Looked up from germline, CDR1 is SGHTA and CDR2 is FQGNSA. V lost 1 base and J 3 bases, leaving 13 bases between the germline ends. This CDR3 is 16 amino acids long. Here the CDR3 reads CASSLDTGEVYNEQFF. The CDR3 nucleotides read TGTGCCAGCAGCTTAGACACGGGAGAGGTCTACAATGAGCAGTTCTTC.

This clone has just one count. In nucleotides, the CDR3 is TGTGCCACCAGCAGACAGGGGACCACCGGGGAGCTGTTTTTT. Translated, it gives CATSRQGTTGELFF. This chain links TRBV15 with TRBJ2-2; D might be TRBD1 (6 bases). Germline CDR1 reads LNHNV; CDR2 reads YYDKDF (reference sequence). The CDR3 is 14 amino acids. The germline V and J ends were trimmed by 2 bases and 4 bases, with 8 bases remaining between them.